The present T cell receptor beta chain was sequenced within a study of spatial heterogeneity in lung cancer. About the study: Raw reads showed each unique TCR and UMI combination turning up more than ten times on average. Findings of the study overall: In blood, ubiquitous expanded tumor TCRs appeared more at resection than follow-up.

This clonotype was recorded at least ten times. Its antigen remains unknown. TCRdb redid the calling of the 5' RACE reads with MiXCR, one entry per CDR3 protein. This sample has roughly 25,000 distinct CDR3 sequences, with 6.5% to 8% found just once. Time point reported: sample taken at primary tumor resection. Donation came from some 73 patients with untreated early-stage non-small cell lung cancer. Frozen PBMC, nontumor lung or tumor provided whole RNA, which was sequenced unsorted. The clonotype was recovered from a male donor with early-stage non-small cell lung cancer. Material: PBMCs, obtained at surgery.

CDR3: CASSHGTAQETQYF. The CDR3 nucleotides read TGTGCCAGCTCACATGGGACAGCCCAAGAGACCCAGTACTTC. V gene TRBV18 combines with J gene TRBJ2-5; TRBD1 matches 7 bases. CDR3 length: 14 amino acids. Germline assignment: CDR1 KGHSH and CDR2 LQKENI. Trimming took 4 bases from V and 1 from J; bases not matched to a gene: 3.